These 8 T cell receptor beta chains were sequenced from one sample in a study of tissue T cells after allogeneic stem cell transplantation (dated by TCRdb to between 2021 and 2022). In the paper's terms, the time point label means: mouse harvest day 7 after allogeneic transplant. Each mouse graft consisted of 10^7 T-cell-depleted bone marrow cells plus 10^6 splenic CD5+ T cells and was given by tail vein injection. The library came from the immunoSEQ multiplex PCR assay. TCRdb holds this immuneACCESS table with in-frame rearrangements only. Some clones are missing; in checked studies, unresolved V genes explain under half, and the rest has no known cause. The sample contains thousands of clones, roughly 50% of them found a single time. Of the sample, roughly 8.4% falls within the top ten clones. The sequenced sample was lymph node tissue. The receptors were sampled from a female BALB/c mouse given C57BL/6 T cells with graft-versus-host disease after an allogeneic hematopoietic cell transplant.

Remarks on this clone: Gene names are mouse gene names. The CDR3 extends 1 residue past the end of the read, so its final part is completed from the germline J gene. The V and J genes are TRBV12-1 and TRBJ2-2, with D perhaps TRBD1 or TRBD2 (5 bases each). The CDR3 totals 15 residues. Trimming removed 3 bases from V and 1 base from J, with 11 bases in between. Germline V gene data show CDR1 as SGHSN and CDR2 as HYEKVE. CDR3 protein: CASSGRDGNTGQLYF. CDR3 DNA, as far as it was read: TGTGCCAGCTCTGGCCGGGACGGAAACACCGGGCAGCTCTAC.

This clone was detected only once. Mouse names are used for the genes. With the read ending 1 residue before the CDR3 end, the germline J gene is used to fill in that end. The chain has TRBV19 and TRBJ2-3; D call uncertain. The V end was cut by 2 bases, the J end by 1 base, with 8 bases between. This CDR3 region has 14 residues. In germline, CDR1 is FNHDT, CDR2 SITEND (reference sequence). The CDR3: CASSITPRAETLYF. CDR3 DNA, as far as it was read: TGTGCCAGCAGTATCACCCCTCGTGCAGAAACGCTGTAT.

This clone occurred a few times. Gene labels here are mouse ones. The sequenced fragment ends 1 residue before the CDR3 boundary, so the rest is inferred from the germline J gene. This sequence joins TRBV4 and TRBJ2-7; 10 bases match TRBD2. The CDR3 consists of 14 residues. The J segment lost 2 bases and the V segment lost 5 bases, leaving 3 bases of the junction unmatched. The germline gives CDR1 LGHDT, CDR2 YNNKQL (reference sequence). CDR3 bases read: TGTGCCAGCAGCCTAGACTGGGGGGCCTATGAACAGTAC. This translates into CASSLDWGAYEQY. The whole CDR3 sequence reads CASSLDWGAYEQYF.

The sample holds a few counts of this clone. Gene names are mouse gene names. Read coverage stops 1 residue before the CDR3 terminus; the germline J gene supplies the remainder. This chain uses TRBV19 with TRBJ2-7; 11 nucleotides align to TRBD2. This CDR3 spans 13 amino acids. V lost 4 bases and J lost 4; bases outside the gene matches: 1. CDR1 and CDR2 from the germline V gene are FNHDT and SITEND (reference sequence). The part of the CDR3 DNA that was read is TGTGCCAGCAGTGACTGGGGGGGGTATGAACAGTAC. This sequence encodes CASSDWGGYEQY. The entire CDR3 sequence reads CASSDWGGYEQYF.

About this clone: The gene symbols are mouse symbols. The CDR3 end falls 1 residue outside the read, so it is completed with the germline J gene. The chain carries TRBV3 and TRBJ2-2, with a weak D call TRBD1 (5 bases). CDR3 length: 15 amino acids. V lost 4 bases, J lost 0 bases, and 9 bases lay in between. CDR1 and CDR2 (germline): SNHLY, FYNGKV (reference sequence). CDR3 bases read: TGTGCCAGCAGCTCCCGACAGACAAACACCGGGCAGCTCTAC. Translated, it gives CASSSRQTNTGQLY. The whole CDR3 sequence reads CASSSRQTNTGQLYF.

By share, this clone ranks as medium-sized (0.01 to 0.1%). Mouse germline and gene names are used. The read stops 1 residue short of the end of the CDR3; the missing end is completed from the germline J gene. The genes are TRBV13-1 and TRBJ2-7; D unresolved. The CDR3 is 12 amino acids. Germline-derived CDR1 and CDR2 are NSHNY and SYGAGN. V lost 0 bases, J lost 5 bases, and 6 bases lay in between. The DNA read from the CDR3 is TGTGCCAGCAGTGATGGGGGTGATGAACAGTAC. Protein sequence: CASSDGGDEQY. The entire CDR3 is CASSDGGDEQYF.

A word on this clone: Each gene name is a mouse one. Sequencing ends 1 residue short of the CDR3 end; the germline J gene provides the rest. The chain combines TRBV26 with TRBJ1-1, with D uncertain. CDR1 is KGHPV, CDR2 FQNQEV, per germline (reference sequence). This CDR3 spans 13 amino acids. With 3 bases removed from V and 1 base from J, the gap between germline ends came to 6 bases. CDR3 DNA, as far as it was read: TGTGCCAGCAGTCTTGCAGAAAACACAGAAGTCTTC. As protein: CASSLAENTEVF. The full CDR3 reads CASSLAENTEVFF.

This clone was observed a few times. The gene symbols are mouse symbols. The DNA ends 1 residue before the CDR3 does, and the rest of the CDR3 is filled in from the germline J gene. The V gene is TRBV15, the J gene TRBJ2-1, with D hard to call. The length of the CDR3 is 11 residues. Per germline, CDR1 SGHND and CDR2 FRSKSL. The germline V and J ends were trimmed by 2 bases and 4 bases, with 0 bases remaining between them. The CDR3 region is CASSLYAEQFF. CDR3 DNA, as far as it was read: TGTGCCAGCAGTTTATATGCTGAGCAGTTC.